This T cell receptor beta chain was profiled in a study of shared clonotypes between healthy human individuals. The wider study: Each donor had three CD4 naive, three CD4 memory, two CD8 naive and one CD8 memory plate. Whole-study findings and limits: Investigators expected sequencing depth to affect clonotype sharing among donors. Relative to memory subsets, naive subsets generally showed larger estimated richness. Clonotypes which were not shared had lower generation probabilities than clonotypes that all four donors shared.

Some clones are missing from TCRdb's copy, which holds only in-frame ones; the method was immunoSEQ multiplex PCR. The sample includes around 300,000 clones, around 90% of them seen just once. Concerning this clone: As yet, its antigen is unknown.

Sequencing was done on a sample of memory CD8+ T cells sorted from blood. Subset given: CD45RO+ cells pooled with CCR7-negative TemRA cells. This clonotype originated in a man between 18 and 35 years old in good health.

CDR3 DNA: TGCGCCAGCAGCCAAGATCCCGCAGGTGATCAGCCCCAGCATTTT. This gives the protein CASSQDPAGDQPQHF. The chain combines TRBV4-1 with TRBJ1-5; D remains ambiguous. Germline loops: CDR1 MGHRA, CDR2 YSYEKL. Trimming left V 0 bases short and J 5 bases short, with 11 bases between. The CDR3 is made up of 15 amino acids.